The source of this T cell receptor beta chain is a study of shared clonotypes between healthy human individuals. Evenly divided among several immunoSEQ plates was the genomic DNA of each subset. Here immunoSEQ multiplex PCR was the method, and the copy in TCRdb shows in-frame clones only, minus some. Among nearly 1 million clones listed, around three quarters were seen once. This clone was counted a single time. Its antigen is undetermined. Deletions cut 4 bases from V and 4 bases from J, with 16 bases between. The CDR3 runs 14 residues. Germline V lookup: CDR1 SQVTM, CDR2 ANQGSEA. The study's findings and limits: Naive subsets tended to show greater estimated richness than memory subsets.

This clonotype originated in a man between 18 and 35 years old in good health. The gene calls are TRBV29-1 and TRBJ1-2; D remains ambiguous. The sample consisted of memory CD4+ T cells sorted from blood. The subset: CD45RA-negative fraction. CDR3: CSVVSPGSFYGYTF. Here the CDR3 DNA reads TGCAGCGTTGTTTCCCCAGGCAGTTTCTATGGCTACACCTTC. Full variable domain (missing parts from reference TRBV29-1 and TRBJ1-2): SAVISQKPSRDICQRGTSLTIQCQVDSQVTMMFWYRQQPGQSLTLIATANQGSEATYESGFVIDKFPISRPNLTFSTLTVSNMSPEDSSIYLCSVVSPGSFYGYTFGSGTRLTVV.